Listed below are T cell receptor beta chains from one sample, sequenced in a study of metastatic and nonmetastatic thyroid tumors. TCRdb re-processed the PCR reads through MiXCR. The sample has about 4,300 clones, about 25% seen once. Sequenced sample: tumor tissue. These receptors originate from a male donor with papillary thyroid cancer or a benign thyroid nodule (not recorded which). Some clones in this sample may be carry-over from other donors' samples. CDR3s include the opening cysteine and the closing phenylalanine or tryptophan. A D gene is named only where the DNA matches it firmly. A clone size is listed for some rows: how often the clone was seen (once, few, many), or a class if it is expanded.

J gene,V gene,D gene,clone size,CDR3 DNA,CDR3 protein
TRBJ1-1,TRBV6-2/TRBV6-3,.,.,TGTGCCAGCAGTTTTGACAGCCCTCAGGATGAAGCTTTCTTT,CASSFDSPQDEAFF
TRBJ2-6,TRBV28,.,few,TGTGCCAGCCGTCTGAACACAGGGTCTGGGGCCAACGTCCTGACTTTC,CASRLNTGSGANVLTF
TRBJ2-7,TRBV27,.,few,TGTGCCAGCAGCCCCCAAGGGGGGGCCAACGAGCAGTACTTC,CASSPQGGANEQYF
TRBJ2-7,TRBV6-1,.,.,TGTTCCAGCAGTGAAAGGAGGTCTTCCTCCTACGAGCAGTACTTC,CSSSERRSSSYEQYF
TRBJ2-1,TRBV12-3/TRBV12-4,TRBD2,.,TGTGCCAGCACCCGGGGGGGTATCTACAATGAGCAGTTCTTC,CASTRGGIYNEQFF
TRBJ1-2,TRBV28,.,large,TGTGCCAGCAGTTTCGAGGGAAGGACTTGGTTCTTC,CASSFEGRTWFF
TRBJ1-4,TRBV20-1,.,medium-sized,TGCAGTGCTAGAATTCCAACTAATGAAAAACTGTTTTTT,CSARIPTNEKLFF
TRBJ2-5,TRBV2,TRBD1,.,TGTGCCAGCAGTGCCCGGACAGGGGGTCGGCAAGAGACCCAGTACTTC,CASSARTGGRQETQYF
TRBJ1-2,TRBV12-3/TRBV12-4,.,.,TGTGCCAGCAGTTTAGACAGGGTAGGAGGCTACACCTTC,CASSLDRVGGYTF
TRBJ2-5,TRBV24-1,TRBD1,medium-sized,TGTGCCACCAGTGCCCCAGGGACAGGGACCGGAGAGACCCAGTACTTC,CATSAPGTGTGETQYF
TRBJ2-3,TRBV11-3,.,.,TGTGCCAGCAGCTTAGAGGCCGGGGTCGGTACGCAGTATTTT,CASSLEAGVGTQYF
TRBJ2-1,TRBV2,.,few,TGTGCCAGAAGGGATGGCAGGGGACAGCAGTTCTTC,CARRDGRGQQFF
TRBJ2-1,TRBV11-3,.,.,TGTGCCAGCAACCCCGATTCGACCTACAATGAGCAGTTCTTC,CASNPDSTYNEQFF
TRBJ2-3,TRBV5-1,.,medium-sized,TGCGCCTCGCGACAGGAAAGCACAGATACGCAGTATTTT,CASRQESTDTQYF
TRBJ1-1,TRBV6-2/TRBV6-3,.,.,TGTGCCAGCAGTTCCCCGCGGAACACTGAAGCTTTCTTT,CASSSPRNTEAFF
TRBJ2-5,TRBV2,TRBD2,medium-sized,TGTGCCACCCGACCGGGACTAGGAAAAGAGACCCAGTACTTC,CATRPGLGKETQYF
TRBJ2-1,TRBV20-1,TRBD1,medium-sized,TGCAGTGCGCCTTACAGGGGGCTTTACAATGAGCAGTTCTTC,CSAPYRGLYNEQFF
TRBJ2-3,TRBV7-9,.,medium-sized,TGTGCCAGCAGCTTTAGCGGTAGCGAAGATACGCAGTATTTT,CASSFSGSEDTQYF
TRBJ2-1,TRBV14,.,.,TGTGCCAGCAGCCAGCGGGGACACAAACTCAATGAGCAGTTCTTC,CASSQRGHKLNEQFF
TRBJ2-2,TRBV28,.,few,TGTGCCACCAACTTATGGGAAGATGGCGGGGAGCTGCTTTTT,CATNLWEDGGELLF
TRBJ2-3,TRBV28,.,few,TGTGCCAGCTCGGGAGACGCAGATACGCAGTATTTT,CASSGDADTQYF
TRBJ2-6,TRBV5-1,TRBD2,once,TGCGCCAACAGCGGGGGGAGGGCCAACGTCCTGACTTTC,CANSGGRANVLTF
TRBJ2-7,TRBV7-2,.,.,TGTGCCAGCAGCTTAGCCTCAGGCCTGACCTCCTACGAGCAGTACTTC,CASSLASGLTSYEQYF
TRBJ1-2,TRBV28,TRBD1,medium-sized,TGTGCCAGCAGTTTGCCGACAGGGGGAGCTAACTATGGCTACACCTTC,CASSLPTGGANYGYTF
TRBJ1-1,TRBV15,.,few,TGTGCCACCAGCAGAGACACATCGATGACAGGAGGGGCTTTCTTT,CATSRDTSMTGGAFF
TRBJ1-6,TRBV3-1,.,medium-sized,TGTGCCAGCAGCCCACCGGGACGGAATAATTCACCCCTCCACTTT,CASSPPGRNNSPLHF
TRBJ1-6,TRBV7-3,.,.,TGTGCCAGCAGCTTAGACGGCATACAATATTCACCCCTCCACTTT,CASSLDGIQYSPLHF
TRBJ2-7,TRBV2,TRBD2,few,TGTGCCAGCAGTGAAGGGCAACTAGCGGGAGGAGTGCCCTACGAGCAGTACTTC,CASSEGQLAGGVPYEQYF
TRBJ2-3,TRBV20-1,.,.,TGCAGTCGACGGGGCGGACGAGCTGGCACAGATACGCAGTATTTT,CSRRGGRAGTDTQYF
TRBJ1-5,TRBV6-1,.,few,TGTGCCAGCAGTGAACGGACCCGCCGGGGCCAGCCCCAGCATTTT,CASSERTRRGQPQHF
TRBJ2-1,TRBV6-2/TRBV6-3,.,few,TGTGCCAGCAGTTACGGCGGTAGCGAGACTGGAGAGCAGTTCTTC,CASSYGGSETGEQFF
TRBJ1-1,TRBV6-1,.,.,TGTGCCAGCAGTGAGCAGGCGCAGGTGAACACTGAAGCTTTCTTT,CASSEQAQVNTEAFF
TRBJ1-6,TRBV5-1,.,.,TGCGCCAGCAGCTTTTTCTCTGGGGGTGGGGACTCACCCCTCCACTTT,CASSFFSGGGDSPLHF
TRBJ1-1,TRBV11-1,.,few,TGTGCCAGCAGCTACCCAGAGACCACTGAAGCTTTCTTT,CASSYPETTEAFF
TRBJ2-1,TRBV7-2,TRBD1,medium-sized,TGTGCCAGCAGCAAAACCGGGACAGGAGACTACAATGAGCAGTTCTTC,CASSKTGTGDYNEQFF
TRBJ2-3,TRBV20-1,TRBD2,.,TGCAGTGCGTTTGGTGGACTAGCGGGAAGAGAGGGCACAGATACGCAGTATTTT,CSAFGGLAGREGTDTQYF
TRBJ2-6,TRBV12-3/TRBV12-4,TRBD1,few,TGTGCCAGCAGCCCCCCGACAGGGTATGGGGCCAACGTCCTGACTTTC,CASSPPTGYGANVLTF
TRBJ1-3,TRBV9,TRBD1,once,TGTGCCAGCAGTCCGGGACAGGGTTTT,CASSPGQGF
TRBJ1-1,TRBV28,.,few,TGTGCCAGCAGTTTCGGGTCTTCTGCGTCTTTCTTT,CASSFGSSASFF
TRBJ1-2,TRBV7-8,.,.,TGTGCCAGCAGCTCGGGACTATCAGACGGCTACACCTTC,CASSSGLSDGYTF
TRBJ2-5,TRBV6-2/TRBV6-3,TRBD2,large,TGTGCCAGCAGTTACCTTAGGACTAGCGGGGAACAAGAGACCCAGTACTTC,CASSYLRTSGEQETQYF
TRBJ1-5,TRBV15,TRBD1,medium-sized,TGTGCCACCAGCAGAGATCCAGGAGACAGGGGAGGAAATCAGCCCCAGCATTTT,CATSRDPGDRGGNQPQHF
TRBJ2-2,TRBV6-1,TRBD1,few,TGTGCCAGCAGGCTTGGGACAGTGAACACCGGGGAGCTGTTTTTT,CASRLGTVNTGELFF
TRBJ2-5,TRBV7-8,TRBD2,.,TGTGCCAGCAGGTTTAGCGGGAGTGACCAAGAGACCCAGTACTTC,CASRFSGSDQETQYF
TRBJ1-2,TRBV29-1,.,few,TGCAGCGTTGGCAGGGAGGATGGCTACACCTTC,CSVGREDGYTF
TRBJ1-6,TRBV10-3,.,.,TGTGCCATCAGTGAGTCTGGCCCTAATTCACCCCTCCACTTT,CAISESGPNSPLHF
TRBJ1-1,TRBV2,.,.,TGTGCCAGCAGTGAAGCTTTCTTT,CASSEAFF
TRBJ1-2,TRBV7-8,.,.,TGTGCCAGCAGCTTAGGGACAGATTATCGCTACACCTTC,CASSLGTDYRYTF
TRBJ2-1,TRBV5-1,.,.,TGCGCCAGCAGCTGGGCATTTTACAATGAGCAGTTCTTC,CASSWAFYNEQFF
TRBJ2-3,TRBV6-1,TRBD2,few,TGTGTCGCGGGGCGGGGGACAGATACGCAGTATTTT,CVAGRGTDTQYF
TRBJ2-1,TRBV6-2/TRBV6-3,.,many,TGTGCCAGCAGTAGGCAGGGCTCCTACAATGAGCAGTTCTTC,CASSRQGSYNEQFF
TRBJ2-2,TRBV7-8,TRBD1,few,TGTGCCAGCAGCGAGCACCAGGGGGCCGGGGAGCTGTTTTTT,CASSEHQGAGELFF